Each of the 23 T cell receptor beta chains below was sequenced from the same sample in a study of T cell repertoires in cytomegalovirus infection. Their target antigens are unknown. TCRdb re-derived calls from the reads in MiXCR, one entry per CDR3 protein. Here the sample spans approximately 730,000 distinct CDR3 sequences, around 29% being singletons. This specimen consisted of cultured CD8+ T cells from PBMCs, obtained from culture after CMV antigen stimulation. These receptors were taken from a human donor in good health (CMV status not recorded). Some clones in this sample may be carry-over from other donors' samples.

This clonotype has just a few counts. The chain combines TRBV4-1 with TRBJ2-1, with 8 bases fitting TRBD1. The CDR3 sequence is 17 residues long. Germline CDR1 reads MGHRA; CDR2 reads YSYEKL. V gave up 2 bases and J gave up 7 bases; unmatched junction bases: 13. The CDR3 here is CASSQYVGQGARNEQFF. The CDR3 DNA sequence: TGCGCCAGCAGCCAATATGTCGGGCAGGGGGCGCGGAATGAGCAGTTCTTC.

V is TRBV6-1 and J is TRBJ2-5, with D unclear. V lost 0 bases to trimming and J lost 2 bases, with 10 bases between them. The CDR3 is 15 residues long. Germline V gene data show CDR1 as MNHNS and CDR2 as SASEGT. CDR3 sequence: CASSEAVYLQETQYF. The CDR3 nucleotides read TGTGCCAGCAGTGAAGCGGTGTACCTTCAAGAGACCCAGTACTTC.

This clonotype was detected only a few times. This chain uses TRBV7-9 with TRBJ2-7; D remains ambiguous. Per germline, CDR1 SEHNR and CDR2 FQNEAQ (reference sequence). This CDR3 is 12 amino acids long. Trimming pared 4 bases from V and 7 bases from J, leaving 11 bases between. CDR3: CASSSMTREQYF. As DNA, the CDR3 is TGTGCCAGCAGCTCAATGACCAGAGAGCAGTACTTC.

CDR3 sequence: CASSLRRDLGGDYGYTF. CDR3 coding DNA: TGTGCCAGCAGCCTAAGGAGGGACCTTGGAGGTGACTATGGCTACACCTTC. The chain employs TRBV7-9 and TRBJ1-2; possible D gene TRBD1, 5 bases. The CDR3 is 17 residues long. V was pared by 5 bases and J by 3 bases, with 22 bases between. Germline lookup yields CDR1 SEHNR and CDR2 FQNEAQ (reference sequence).

This chain links TRBV20-1 with TRBJ1-5, with TRBD1 as a possible D gene (5 bases). CDR3 size: 14 residues. CDR1 and CDR2 (germline): DFQATT, SNEGSKA (reference sequence). Trimming removed 5 bases at V and 5 bases at J, with 16 bases between. The CDR3: CSAAVGVRYQPQHF. In nucleotides, the CDR3 is TGCAGTGCTGCGGTAGGGGTTAGGTATCAGCCCCAGCATTTT.

The rearrangement links TRBV6-2 or TRBV6-3 to TRBJ1-1, with TRBD1 identical over 7 bases. The germline gives CDR1 MNHEY, CDR2 SVGEGT. The CDR3 has 15 residues. After removal of 4 bases from V and 4 bases from J, the junction contained 9 bases not matched to a gene. CDR3 nucleotides: TGTGCCAGCAGTTCAGACGCGGACAGGACCACTGAAGCTTTCTTT. This sequence encodes CASSSDADRTTEAFF.

The gene calls are TRBV7-9 and TRBJ2-5; D gene ambiguous. The CDR3 is made up of 14 amino acids. CDR1 SEHNR and CDR2 FQNEAQ come from the germline V gene (reference sequence). V lost 2 bases and J 4 bases, leaving 11 bases between the germline ends. This chain's CDR3 is CASSLSYGGETQYF. As DNA, the CDR3 is TGTGCCAGCAGCTTATCGTACGGTGGAGAGACCCAGTACTTC.

The rearrangement uses TRBV28 and TRBJ1-1; D might be TRBD1 (6 bases). V was cut by 0 bases and J by 2 bases, with 10 bases left in between. The CDR3 consists of 15 residues. Per germline, CDR1 MDHEN and CDR2 SYDVKM. CDR3 sequence: CASSLWGRGNTEAFF. CDR3 sequence (DNA): TGTGCCAGCAGTTTATGGGGCAGGGGTAACACTGAAGCTTTCTTT.

This clonotype was detected only a few times. The rearrangement joins TRBV19 to TRBJ2-1; D perhaps matches TRBD2 (6 bases). Germline loops: CDR1 LNHDA, CDR2 SQIVND (reference sequence). Trimming took off 4 bases at V and 8 bases at J, with 18 bases between the two ends. The CDR3 has 15 residues. The CDR3 sequence is CASSTETSPNDEQFF. CDR3 bases: TGTGCCAGTAGTACCGAGACTAGTCCCAACGATGAGCAGTTCTTC.

For this clonotype: It may be a read error: a sequence one base away is much more abundant. The V and J genes are TRBV7-2 and TRBJ1-5; D is unclear. The CDR3 spans 15 residues. The V end was cut by 6 bases, the J end by 2 bases, with 14 bases between. Germline assignment: CDR1 SGHTA and CDR2 FQGNSA. CDR3 in DNA: TGTGCCAGCAGGCCTGGGCGGGAAGGCAATCAGCCCCAGCATTTT. Its protein product is CASRPGREGNQPQHF.

The chain carries TRBV19 and TRBJ1-1; TRBD1 matches at 9 bases. Trimming took 9 bases from V and 2 from J; bases not matched to a gene: 7. Germline-derived CDR1 and CDR2 are LNHDA and SQIVND (reference sequence). This CDR3 has 14 residues. CDR3 region: CASSTGGDNTEAFF. CDR3 nucleotide sequence: TGTGCCAGCTCGACAGGGGGTGACAACACTGAAGCTTTCTTT. The full variable domain, in which reference TRBV19 and TRBJ1-1 provide the parts outside the CDR3, is DGGITQSPKYLFRKEGQNVTLSCEQNLNHDAMYWYRQDPGQGLRLIYYSQIVNDFQKGDIAEGYSVSREKKESFPLTVTSAQKNPTAFYLCASSTGGDNTEAFFGQGTRLTVV.

This clonotype came up many times. V gene TRBV7-2 combines with J gene TRBJ2-3; D assignment may be TRBD1 or TRBD2 (5 bases each). V lost 7 bases and J lost 1, with 21 bases in between. The CDR3 is 17 residues long. Germline V gene data show CDR1 as SGHTA and CDR2 as FQGNSA. The CDR3 DNA reads as TGTGCCAGCACCCAATGGGGGTGGGCGCGCCGCACAGATACGCAGTATTTT. As protein: CASTQWGWARRTDTQYF.

The chain employs TRBV6-8 and TRBJ2-3; TRBD2 is a possible D gene (6 bases). CDR1 MNHGY and CDR2 SAAAGT come from the germline V gene. CDR3 length equals 15 residues. Deletions cut 0 bases from V and 6 bases from J, with 13 bases between. The CDR3 DNA reads TGTGCCAGCAGTTACTCAACGACTAGTACGGATACGCAGTATTTT. Translation: CASSYSTTSTDTQYF.

CDR3 sequence (DNA): TGTGCCAGCAGTCCCCAGGCGGGGGTTTCCTACAATGAGCAGTTCTTC. Amino acid sequence: CASSPQAGVSYNEQFF. V and J are TRBV6-4 and TRBJ2-1; 7 bases align to TRBD2. The V gene's germline CDR1 is MRHNA and CDR2 SNTAGT. This CDR3 spans 16 amino acids. V lost 5 bases to trimming and J lost 1 base; unmatched junction nucleotides: 8.

This clonotype was seen many times. The J gene is TRBJ2-1, the V gene TRBV7-8, with D perhaps matching TRBD2 (6 bases). Germline values: CDR1 SGHVS, CDR2 FQNEAQ. V dropped 4 bases and J dropped 8 bases, with 12 bases sitting between them. This CDR3 comprises 13 residues. DNA of the CDR3: TGTGCCAGCAGCTCCGGGGGATGGGATGAGCAGTTCTTC. Residues: CASSSGGWDEQFF.

This clonotype was observed a few times. V usage is TRBV27 and J usage is TRBJ2-2; D remains unclear. V was cut by 2 bases and J by 0 bases, with 7 bases left in between. CDR1 and CDR2 (germline): MNHEY, SMNVEV (reference sequence). This CDR3 region has 15 residues. CDR3 coding DNA: TGTGCCAGCAGTTTACAGGTCTCGAACACCGGGGAGCTGTTTTTT. Translated, it gives CASSLQVSNTGELFF.

There are a few counts of this clonotype. The CDR3 DNA sequence: TGTGCCAGCAGTGGGACTAGCGGGGGGGTCTACAATGAGCAGTTCTTC. It encodes CASSGTSGGVYNEQFF. The rearrangement joins TRBV6-2 or TRBV6-3 to TRBJ2-1; 16 bases agree with TRBD2. CDR1 and CDR2 from the germline V gene are MNHEY and SVGEGT. This CDR3 spans 16 amino acids. V trimming: 5 bases; J trimming: 3 bases; junction bases outside the gene matches: 1.

This sequence joins TRBV15 and TRBJ1-2; 7 bases align to TRBD1. Germline lookup yields CDR1 LNHNV and CDR2 YYDKDF (reference sequence). V trimming: 0 bases; J trimming: 8 bases; junction bases outside the gene matches: 9. This CDR3 contains 15 residues. For the CDR3, the DNA is TGTGCCACCAGCAGAGATCGTGGAGGGGGCCGCGGCTACACCTTC. Its protein product is CATSRDRGGGRGYTF.

This clonotype was seen only a few times. This sequence joins TRBV6-2 or TRBV6-3 and TRBJ2-2; D may be TRBD2 (6 bases). V lost 6 bases and J lost 5, with 13 bases in between. Germline-derived CDR1 and CDR2 are MNHEY and SVGEGT. The CDR3 is 14 amino acids. CDR3 sequence reads: CASRDGGMTGELFF. CDR3 DNA sequence: TGTGCCAGCAGGGACGGGGGAATGACCGGGGAGCTGTTTTTT.

In its sample, this clonotype was seen a few times. The V and J genes are TRBV7-6 and TRBJ2-2, with 8 bases fitting TRBD2. The CDR3 runs to 18 residues. Losses at the gene ends were 2 bases for V and 0 bases for J; bases not matched to a gene: 8. Germline-derived CDR1 and CDR2 are SGHVS and FNYEAQ. CDR3 nucleotides: TGTGCCAGCAGCTTATCTAACCAGCGGGGGCCGAACACCGGGGAGCTGTTTTTT. It specifies CASSLSNQRGPNTGELFF.

This chain connects TRBV20-1 to TRBJ2-3, with TRBD2 as a possible D gene (7 bases). V was pared by 3 bases and J by 0 bases, with 16 bases between. The CDR3 totals 16 residues. Per the germline V gene, CDR1 is DFQATT and CDR2 is SNEGSKA (reference sequence). The CDR3 is CSASALGGPSTDTQYF. In nucleotides, the CDR3 is TGCAGTGCTAGTGCCCTGGGGGGGCCGAGCACAGATACGCAGTATTTT.

In this sample, this clonotype turned up a few times. The genes are TRBV27 and TRBJ1-2; a possible D gene is TRBD1 (5 bases). CDR3 length: 14 amino acids. Germline assignment: CDR1 MNHEY and CDR2 SMNVEV (reference sequence). The V end lost 4 bases, the J end lost 5 bases, and 14 bases lay between the germline ends. CDR3 loop: CASSSGGVGYGYTF. The CDR3 DNA is TGTGCCAGCAGTTCGGGGGGGGTTGGGTATGGCTACACCTTC.

The CDR3: CASSYSSGIGEKLFF. DNA for the CDR3: TGTGCCAGCAGTTACTCGTCAGGGATAGGTGAAAAACTGTTTTTT. The gene calls are TRBV6-2 or TRBV6-3 and TRBJ1-4, with D tentatively TRBD1 (5 bases). The V and J ends lost 0 bases and 7 bases respectively, with 12 bases between them. There are 15 residues in the CDR3. Germline lookup yields CDR1 MNHEY and CDR2 SVGEGT.